These 7 T cell receptor beta chains were all obtained from the same sample, sequenced in a study of CD8 T cells in ankylosing spondylitis (dated 2017 in TCRdb). Libraries were made using 5' RACE. This sample was sequenced with an Illumina HiSeq 2500. Clones were called with MiXCR by TCRdb after fastp trimmed the public reads at Q25, and only in-frame beta chains were retained. All rows with the same CDR3 protein become a single entry with the most common DNA and genes. The sample table records about 36,000 distinct CDR3 sequences; about 5.5% of these occur just once. The top ten clonotypes cover over 9.5% of the sample. Sample: blood, either unsorted or a sorted T cell fraction (not recorded which). These receptors all stem from a male donor with ankylosing spondylitis or in good health (not recorded which).

This clonotype was seen at least ten times. The V gene is TRBV20-1, the J gene TRBJ2-5, with 12 bases aligning to TRBD2. With V trimmed by 5 bases and J by 2 bases, 9 bases remained unmatched. This CDR3 region has 16 residues. The germline V gene has CDR1 DFQATT and CDR2 SNEGSKA (reference sequence). The CDR3 coding sequence is TGCAGTGCTCGGTCTAGCGGGGGGGCGGGTCAAGAGACCCAGTACTTC. Translating it yields CSARSSGGAGQETQYF.

In this sample, this clonotype turned up many times. The V gene is TRBV11-2, the J gene TRBJ1-1; D remains unclear. The CDR3 has 13 residues. Deletions cut 5 bases from V and 4 bases from J, with 11 bases between. Germline V gene sequence: CDR1 SGHAT, CDR2 FQNNGV. CDR3 sequence: CASSPKLGTEAFF. The DNA for the CDR3 is TGTGCCAGCAGCCCGAAACTGGGCACTGAAGCTTTCTTT.

This clonotype was counted at least ten times. The V and J genes are TRBV20-1 and TRBJ2-7; TRBD2 agrees at 12 bases. Germline assignment: CDR1 DFQATT and CDR2 SNEGSKA (reference sequence). J was trimmed by 3 bases and V by 5 bases; bases with no gene match: 5. CDR3 length equals 14 residues. CDR3 in amino acids: CSARLAGGGYEQYF. The CDR3 coding sequence is TGCAGTGCTCGCCTAGCGGGAGGGGGCTACGAGCAGTACTTC.

At least ten counts were recorded for this clonotype. The chain links TRBV5-1 to TRBJ1-1; the D gene is possibly TRBD1 (5 bases). The CDR3 sequence is 15 residues long. With 4 bases removed from V and 0 bases from J, the gap between germline ends came to 13 bases. The V gene's germline CDR1 is SGHRS and CDR2 YFSETQ. This chain's CDR3 is CASSPGTPLNTEAFF. The CDR3 nucleotides read TGCGCCAGCAGCCCGGGGACCCCTCTGAACACTGAAGCTTTCTTT.

This clonotype was observed many times. The chain carries TRBV12-3 or TRBV12-4 and TRBJ2-5; D not certain. This CDR3 is 12 amino acids long. V was cut by 6 bases and J by 3 bases, with 8 bases left in between. In DNA, the CDR3 is TGTGCCAGCAGGTCAGGTGAAGAGACCCAGTACTTC. This translates into CASRSGEETQYF.

This clonotype was detected ten times or more. V usage is TRBV5-1 and J usage is TRBJ1-5; 7 bases agree with TRBD1. V lost 4 bases and J lost 5; bases outside the gene matches: 9. CDR1 SGHRS and CDR2 YFSETQ come from the germline V gene. This CDR3 has 15 amino acids. The CDR3 DNA follows: TGCGCCAGCAGCGTGGGGACAGTCAGGGATCAGCCCCAGCATTTT. Translating it yields CASSVGTVRDQPQHF.

This clonotype came up many times. J is TRBJ2-2 and V is TRBV6-2 or TRBV6-3; D gene uncertain. The germline gives CDR1 MNHEY, CDR2 SVGEGT. Trimming took 4 bases from V and 4 from J, leaving 13 bases between them. CDR3 length: 15 amino acids. In DNA form, the CDR3 reads TGTGCCAGCAGTTTGTTCAGACTCCCCACCGGGGAGCTGTTTTTT. Encoded protein: CASSLFRLPTGELFF.